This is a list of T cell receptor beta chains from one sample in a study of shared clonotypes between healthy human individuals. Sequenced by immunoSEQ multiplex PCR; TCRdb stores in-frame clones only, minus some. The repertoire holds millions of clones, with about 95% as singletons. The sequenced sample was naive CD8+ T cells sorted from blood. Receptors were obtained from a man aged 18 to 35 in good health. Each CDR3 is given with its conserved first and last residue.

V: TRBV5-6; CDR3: CASSADSPYGYTF
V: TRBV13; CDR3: CASSPYREETQYF
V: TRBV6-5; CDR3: CASSYSGGTVSYGYTF
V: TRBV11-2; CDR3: CASSSSFGGEADYEQYF
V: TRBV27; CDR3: CASSLSGAYGNTIYF
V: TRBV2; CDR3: CASSRTVNPSTDTQYF
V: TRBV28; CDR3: CASSWDRGSYEQYF
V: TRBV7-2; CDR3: CASSFWFEQAYEQYF
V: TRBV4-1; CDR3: CASSQRAEETQYF
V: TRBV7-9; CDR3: CASSFFGTEDNEQFF
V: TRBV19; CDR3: CASSIQRNTEAFF
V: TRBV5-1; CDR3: CASSPGYEQYF
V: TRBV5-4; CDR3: CASSLLGGNGYTF
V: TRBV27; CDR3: CASSLLLAGGPSYNEQFF
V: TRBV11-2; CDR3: CASSRHPGQGYEQYF
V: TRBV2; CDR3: CASNPGGTDTQYF
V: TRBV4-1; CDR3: CASSHVDIPGELFF
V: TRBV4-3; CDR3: CASSQDRGSYNEQFF
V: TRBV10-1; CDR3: CASSEADEQFF
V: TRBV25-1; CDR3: CASRDRGLPEAFF
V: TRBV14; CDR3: CASSQDDAVLDTEAFF
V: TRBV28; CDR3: CASSPSLQGDTEAFF
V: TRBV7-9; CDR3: CASSSDTGAYNEQFF
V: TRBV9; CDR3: CASSSYGGGPGYTF
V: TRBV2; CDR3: CASRADSYQETQYF
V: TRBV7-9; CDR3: CASSFGDGRELFF
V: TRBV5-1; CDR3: CASSWTGAPYEQYF
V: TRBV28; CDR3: CASSLGGGATGPNQPQHF
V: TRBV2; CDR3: CASSDPGVNTEAFF
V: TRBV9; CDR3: CASSLGLNYEQYF
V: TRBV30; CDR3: CASHAFGNTIYF